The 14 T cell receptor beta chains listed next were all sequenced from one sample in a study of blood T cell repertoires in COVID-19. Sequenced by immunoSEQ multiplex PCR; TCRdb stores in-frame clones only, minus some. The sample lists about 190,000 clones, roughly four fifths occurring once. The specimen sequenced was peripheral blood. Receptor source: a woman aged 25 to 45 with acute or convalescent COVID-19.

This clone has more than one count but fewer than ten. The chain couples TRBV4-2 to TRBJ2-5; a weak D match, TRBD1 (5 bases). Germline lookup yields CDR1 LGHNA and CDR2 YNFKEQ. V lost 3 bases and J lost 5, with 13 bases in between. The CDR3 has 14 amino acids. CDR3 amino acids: CASSHWGTVETQYF. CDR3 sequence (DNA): TGTGCCAGCAGCCACTGGGGCACGGTTGAGACCCAGTACTTC.

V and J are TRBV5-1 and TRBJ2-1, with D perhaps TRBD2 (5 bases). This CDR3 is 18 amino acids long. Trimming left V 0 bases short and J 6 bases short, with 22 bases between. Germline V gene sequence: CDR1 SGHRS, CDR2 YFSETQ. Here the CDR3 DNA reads TGCGCCAGCAGCTTGGAGTCTCGGAGGTCCCTGAGGGTCAATGAGCAGTTCTTC. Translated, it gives CASSLESRRSLRVNEQFF.

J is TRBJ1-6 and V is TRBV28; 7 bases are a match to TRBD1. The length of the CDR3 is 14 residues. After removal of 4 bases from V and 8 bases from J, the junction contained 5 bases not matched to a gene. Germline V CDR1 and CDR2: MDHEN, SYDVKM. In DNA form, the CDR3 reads TGTGCCAGCAGTTACAGGGGTGATTATTCACCCCTCCACTTT. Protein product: CASSYRGDYSPLHF.

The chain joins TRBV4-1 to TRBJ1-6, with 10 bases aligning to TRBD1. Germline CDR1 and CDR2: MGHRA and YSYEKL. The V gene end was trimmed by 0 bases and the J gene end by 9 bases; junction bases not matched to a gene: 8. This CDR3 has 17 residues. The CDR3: CASSQDRGQGRGSPLHF. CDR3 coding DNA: TGCGCCAGCAGCCAAGATAGGGGACAGGGGAGAGGTTCACCCCTCCACTTT.

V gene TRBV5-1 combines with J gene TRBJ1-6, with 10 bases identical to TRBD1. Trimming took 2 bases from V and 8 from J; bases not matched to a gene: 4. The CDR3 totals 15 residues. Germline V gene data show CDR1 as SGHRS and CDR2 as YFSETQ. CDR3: CASSLGTGEYSPLHF. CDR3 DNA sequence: TGCGCCAGCAGCTTAGGGACAGGGGAGTATTCACCCCTCCACTTT. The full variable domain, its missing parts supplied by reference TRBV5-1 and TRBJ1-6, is KAGVTQTPRYLIKTRGQQVTLSCSPISGHRSVSWYQQTPGQGLQFLFEYFSETQRNKGNFPGRFSGRQFSNSRSEMNVSTLELGDSALYLCASSLGTGEYSPLHFGNGTRLTVT.

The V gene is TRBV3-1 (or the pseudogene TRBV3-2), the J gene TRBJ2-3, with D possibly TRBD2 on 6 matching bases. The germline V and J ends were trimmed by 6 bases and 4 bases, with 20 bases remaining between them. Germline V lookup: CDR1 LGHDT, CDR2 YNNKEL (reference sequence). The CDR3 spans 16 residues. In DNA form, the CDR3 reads TGTGCCAGCAGTCAACCTAAGGGCGGGGAGGCAGATACGCAGTATTTT. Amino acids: CASSQPKGGEADTQYF.

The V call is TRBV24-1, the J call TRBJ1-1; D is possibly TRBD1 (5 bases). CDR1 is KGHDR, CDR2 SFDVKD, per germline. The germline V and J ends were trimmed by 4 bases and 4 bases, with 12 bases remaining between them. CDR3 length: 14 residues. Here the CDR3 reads CATSDHQGGTEAFF. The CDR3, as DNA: TGTGCCACCAGTGACCACCAGGGCGGCACTGAAGCTTTCTTT.

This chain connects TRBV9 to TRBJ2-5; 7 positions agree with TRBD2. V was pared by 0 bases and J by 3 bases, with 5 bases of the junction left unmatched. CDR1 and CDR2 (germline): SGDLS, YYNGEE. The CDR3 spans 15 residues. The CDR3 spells CASSVVGRGEETQYF. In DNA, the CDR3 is TGTGCCAGCAGCGTAGTTGGGAGGGGTGAAGAGACCCAGTACTTC.

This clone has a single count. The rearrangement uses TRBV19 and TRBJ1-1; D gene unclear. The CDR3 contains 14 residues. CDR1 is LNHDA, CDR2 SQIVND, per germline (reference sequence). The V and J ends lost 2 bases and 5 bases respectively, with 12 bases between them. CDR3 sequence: CASSISPTRTEAFF. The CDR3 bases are TGTGCCAGTAGTATATCCCCTACCCGGACTGAAGCTTTCTTT.

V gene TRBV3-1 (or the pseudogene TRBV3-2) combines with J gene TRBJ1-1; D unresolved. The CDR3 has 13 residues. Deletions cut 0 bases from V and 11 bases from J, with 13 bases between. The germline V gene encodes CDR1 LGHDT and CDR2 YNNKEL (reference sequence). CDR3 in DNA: TGTGCCAGCAGCCAAGATTGGGCTTCGTGGGCTTTCTTT. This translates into CASSQDWASWAFF.

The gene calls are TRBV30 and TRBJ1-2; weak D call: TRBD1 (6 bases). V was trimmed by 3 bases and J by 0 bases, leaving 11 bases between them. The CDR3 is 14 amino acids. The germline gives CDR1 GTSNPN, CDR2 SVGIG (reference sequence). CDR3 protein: CAWRGTRANYGYTF. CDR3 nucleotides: TGTGCCTGGAGGGGGACACGAGCTAACTATGGCTACACCTTC.

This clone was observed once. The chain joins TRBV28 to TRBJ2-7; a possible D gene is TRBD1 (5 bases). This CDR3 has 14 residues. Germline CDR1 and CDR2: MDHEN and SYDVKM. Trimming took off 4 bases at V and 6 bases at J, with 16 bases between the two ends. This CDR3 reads CASSSPGSLREQYF. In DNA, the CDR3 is TGTGCCAGCAGTTCACCAGGGTCCCTACGCGAGCAGTACTTC.

Written as DNA, the CDR3 is TGTGCCAGCACCCCAAGACCTCAGGCCTACGAGCAGTACTTC. The encoded protein is CASTPRPQAYEQYF. V gene TRBV3-1 (or the pseudogene TRBV3-2) combines with J gene TRBJ2-7; D gene ambiguous. V lost 7 bases and J 2 bases, leaving 15 bases between the germline ends. This CDR3 has 14 amino acids. Germline values: CDR1 LGHDT, CDR2 YNNKEL (reference sequence).

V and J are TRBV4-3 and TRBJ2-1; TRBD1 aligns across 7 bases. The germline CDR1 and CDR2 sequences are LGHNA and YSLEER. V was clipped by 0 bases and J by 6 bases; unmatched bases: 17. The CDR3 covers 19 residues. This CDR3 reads CASSQEYGDDRVFSNEQFF. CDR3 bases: TGCGCCAGCAGCCAAGAGTACGGAGATGACAGGGTATTTTCCAATGAGCAGTTCTTC.